The 32 T cell receptor beta chains presented below share a single source sample, sequenced in a study of cytomegalovirus exposure and HLA in healthy donors (dated 2017 in TCRdb). The library was made by the immunoSEQ multiplex PCR assay. A mixture of 60 forward primers for TCR Vbeta segments and 13 reverse primers for TCR Jbeta segments was used in the multiplex PCR. Sourced from immuneACCESS, this table was stored by TCRdb with only in-frame sequences that have V and J called. A share of the clones is absent; for the studies checked, an unresolved V gene accounts for under half, and the remainder has no known explanation. Counted in this sample were about 140,000 clones; roughly a tenth of them appeared once. The top ten clones comprise roughly 1.9% of the sample. The sequenced sample was PBMCs. The receptor set was obtained from a male donor in good health and CMV-seronegative.

The V gene is TRBV6-1, the J gene TRBJ1-6, with 7 bases matching TRBD1. CDR3 length equals 16 residues. Germline V gene sequence: CDR1 MNHNS, CDR2 SASEGT. After removal of 4 bases from V and 7 bases from J, the junction contained 10 bases not matched to a gene. CDR3 in DNA: TGTGCCAGCAGTGTAAGGGACAGCCTAGTCAATTCACCCCTCCACTTT. It is translated as CASSVRDSLVNSPLHF.

The chain combines TRBV19 with TRBJ2-3; maybe TRBD2 (5 bases). CDR3 size: 16 residues. V lost 7 bases to trimming and J lost 1 base, with 18 bases between them. Per germline, CDR1 LNHDA and CDR2 SQIVND (reference sequence). CDR3 sequence reads: CASTPSGRTGTDTQYF. The CDR3 DNA sequence: TGTGCCAGTACCCCTTCGGGGAGAACGGGCACAGATACGCAGTATTTT.

The J gene is TRBJ2-1, the V gene TRBV29-1, with 7 bases identical to TRBD1. Germline V lookup: CDR1 SQVTM, CDR2 ANQGSEA. This CDR3 is built from 14 residues. With V trimmed by 2 bases and J by 4 bases, 5 bases remained unmatched. CDR3 nucleotide sequence: TGCAGCGTTGAAAGAGGACAGGCATACAATGAGCAGTTCTTC. Amino acid sequence: CSVERGQAYNEQFF.

This clone was counted between two and nine times. The rearrangement links TRBV18 to TRBJ1-1; D might be TRBD1 (6 bases). The CDR3 has 18 amino acids. V was pared by 5 bases and J by 1 base, with 23 bases between. Germline CDR1 is KGHSH and CDR2 is LQKENI. CDR3 DNA sequence: TGTGCCAGCTCAGTGGGGGCTTGGTCGCAGGGCGGGAACACTGAAGCTTTCTTT. Translating gives CASSVGAWSQGGNTEAFF.

The chain recombines TRBV7-2 with TRBJ2-1; D remains unclear. The CDR3 has 15 amino acids. V gave up 4 bases and J gave up 0 bases, with 10 bases separating them. From germline, CDR1 is SGHTA and CDR2 FQGNSA. The CDR3 DNA sequence: TGTGCCAGCAGCTATTTATCTAGCTCCTACAATGAGCAGTTCTTC. As protein: CASSYLSSSYNEQFF. The whole variable domain, remainder taken from reference TRBV7-2 and TRBJ2-1, is GAGVSQSPSNKVTEKGKDVELRCDPISGHTALYWYRQSLGQGLEFLIYFQGNSAPDKSGLPSDRFSAERTGGSVSTLTIQRTQQEDSAVYLCASSYLSSSYNEQFFGPGTRLTVL.

The chain has TRBV27 and TRBJ1-6; D perhaps matches TRBD1 (6 bases). The CDR3 has 14 amino acids. CDR1 MNHEY and CDR2 SMNVEV come from the germline V gene (reference sequence). V lost 5 bases and J lost 7, with 12 bases in between. CDR3 region: CASSDQGTNSPLHF. CDR3 nucleotides: TGTGCCAGCAGTGATCAGGGGACGAATTCACCCCTCCACTTT.

A few counts support this clone. The rearrangement uses TRBV4-1 and TRBJ1-1; D may be TRBD1 (6 bases). Between the trimmed V and J ends, which lost 4 bases and 0 bases, there was a span of 15 bases. Germline V CDR1 and CDR2: MGHRA, YSYEKL. The length of the CDR3 is 16 residues. CDR3 in DNA: TGCGCCAGCAGCCCCCGTGAGGGACAAATGAACACTGAAGCTTTCTTT. Translating gives CASSPREGQMNTEAFF.

In its sample, this clone was seen a few times. Additional DNA sequences in this sample encode the identical CDR3. This chain links TRBV6-1 with TRBJ1-4, with no clear D. V was pared by 6 bases and J by 4 bases, with 9 bases between. The germline CDR1 and CDR2 sequences are MNHNS and SASEGT. This CDR3 has 13 residues. The chain's CDR3 is CASSDTGNEKLFF. The CDR3 DNA is TGTGCCAGCAGCGACACCGGTAATGAAAAACTGTTTTTT.

The J gene is TRBJ1-1, the V gene TRBV7-3; the D gene is possibly TRBD1 (5 bases). The CDR3 totals 14 residues. In germline, CDR1 is SGHTA, CDR2 FQGTGA. V lost 3 bases and J 5 bases, leaving 13 bases between the germline ends. Here the CDR3 reads CASSFRGVQTEAFF. The CDR3 region has the DNA TGTGCCAGCAGCTTCCGGGGGGTGCAAACTGAAGCTTTCTTT.

V gene TRBV6-6 combines with J gene TRBJ1-1, with a tentative D call TRBD1 (6 bases). Germline V gives CDR1 MNHNY, CDR2 SVGAGI (reference sequence). The V gene lost 0 bases and the J gene lost 4 bases, with 9 bases spanning the gap. This CDR3 has 14 residues. The CDR3 is CASSYSSRGTEAFF. CDR3 bases: TGTGCCAGCAGTTACTCGAGCAGGGGCACTGAAGCTTTCTTT.

This chain links TRBV2 with TRBJ2-2; the match to TRBD1 covers 12 bases. From germline, CDR1 is SNHLY and CDR2 FYNNEI. The trim removed 7 bases at V and 7 bases at J, leaving 16 bases unmatched. This CDR3 is built from 18 residues. CDR3 DNA sequence: TGTGCCAGCACGAGCACGGGACAGGGGGCGCTTAATGTCGGGGAGCTGTTTTTT. It encodes CASTSTGQGALNVGELFF. Supplemented by reference TRBV2 and TRBJ2-2, the full variable domain reads EPEVTQTPSHQVTQMGQEVILRCVPISNHLYFYWYRQILGQKVEFLVSFYNNEISEKSEIFDDQFSVERPDGSNFTLKIRSTKLEDSAMYFCASTSTGQGALNVGELFFGEGSRLTVL.

The chain has TRBV5-1 and TRBJ1-2; D is possibly TRBD1 (6 bases). The CDR3 consists of 12 residues. Trimming took off 4 bases at V and 8 bases at J, with 12 bases between the two ends. Germline V CDR1 and CDR2: SGHRS, YFSETQ. The CDR3 region is CASSLDRRGYTF. The CDR3 bases are TGCGCCAGCAGCCTAGACAGGCGAGGCTACACCTTC. Drawing the rest from reference TRBV5-1 and TRBJ1-2, the complete variable domain is KAGVTQTPRYLIKTRGQQVTLSCSPISGHRSVSWYQQTPGQGLQFLFEYFSETQRNKGNFPGRFSGRQFSNSRSEMNVSTLELGDSALYLCASSLDRRGYTFGSGTRLTVV.

The V and J genes are TRBV28 and TRBJ1-2; D may be TRBD1 (5 bases). Germline V gene lookup returns CDR1 MDHEN and CDR2 SYDVKM. The CDR3 totals 14 residues. V was clipped by 5 bases and J by 8 bases, with 18 bases between them. The CDR3 DNA sequence: TGTGCCAGCAGTCCCACGGACACGCGTAGGGGCTACACCTTC. Translating it yields CASSPTDTRRGYTF.

V and J are TRBV28 and TRBJ1-2; maybe TRBD1 (6 bases). V was trimmed by 11 bases and J by 7 bases, leaving 23 bases between them. CDR3 size: 14 residues. Germline V CDR1 and CDR2: MDHEN, SYDVKM. The DNA for the CDR3 is TGTGCCGGGTACGGGTCTACAGGGATATCTGGCTACACCTTC. It codes for CAGYGSTGISGYTF.

This clone came up a few times. J is TRBJ2-4 and V is TRBV5-6; 10 bases match TRBD1. CDR1 and CDR2 from the germline V gene are SGHDT and YYEEEE. This CDR3 comprises 14 residues. Unmatched junction bases numbered 1, after V lost 4 bases and J lost 3 bases. The CDR3 DNA sequence: TGTGCCAGCAGCGGGACAGGGGTCAAAAACATTCAGTACTTC. Translated, it gives CASSGTGVKNIQYF.

This sequence joins TRBV28 and TRBJ2-7; TRBD2 is a possible D gene (5 bases). V was clipped by 2 bases and J by 3 bases, with 14 bases between them. This CDR3 is built from 15 residues. Germline V gene lookup returns CDR1 MDHEN and CDR2 SYDVKM. As DNA, the CDR3 is TGTGCCAGCAGTTTACCGTCGATGGGAGACTACGAGCAGTACTTC. It yields the protein CASSLPSMGDYEQYF.

V and J are TRBV20-1 and TRBJ1-2; D remains unclear. This CDR3 is built from 11 residues. V was shortened by 3 bases and J by 4 bases, with 6 bases between the two germline ends. Germline assignment: CDR1 DFQATT and CDR2 SNEGSKA (reference sequence). CDR3 nucleotide sequence: TGCAGTGCTAGCCGCAGCTATGGCTACACCTTC. Translation: CSASRSYGYTF.

This clone was observed a few times. This chain links TRBV27 with TRBJ1-2; TRBD1 matches at 8 bases. The CDR3 covers 14 residues. The germline CDR1 and CDR2 sequences are MNHEY and SMNVEV (reference sequence). Trimming removed 5 bases from V and 6 bases from J; junction bases left unmatched: 8. CDR3 in DNA: TGTGCCAGCAGTGATACGGACAGGGATGATGGCTACACCTTC. Translated, it gives CASSDTDRDDGYTF.

This chain links TRBV2 with TRBJ1-2; weak D call: TRBD1 (5 bases). Germline assignment: CDR1 SNHLY and CDR2 FYNNEI. CDR3 length: 13 amino acids. The V end was cut by 2 bases, the J end by 7 bases, with 11 bases between. CDR3 DNA: TGTGCCAGCAGTGAAAAGCGGGGGTTTGGCTACACCTTC. It is translated as CASSEKRGFGYTF. The full variable domain, its missing parts supplied by reference TRBV2 and TRBJ1-2, is EPEVTQTPSHQVTQMGQEVILRCVPISNHLYFYWYRQILGQKVEFLVSFYNNEISEKSEIFDDQFSVERPDGSNFTLKIRSTKLEDSAMYFCASSEKRGFGYTFGSGTRLTVV.

The V gene is TRBV29-1, the J gene TRBJ1-2, with 10 positions matching TRBD1. V was clipped by 4 bases and J by 5 bases; unmatched bases: 19. The CDR3 totals 18 residues. Germline assignment: CDR1 SQVTM and CDR2 ANQGSEA. The CDR3 is CSVVENPRVGTGDYGYTF. In nucleotides, the CDR3 is TGCAGCGTTGTTGAAAACCCGAGGGTCGGGACAGGGGATTATGGCTACACCTTC.

Worth noting for this clone: Other DNA sequences within the sample encode an identical CDR3. V is TRBV4-3 and J is TRBJ1-1; D is unresolved. V gave up 0 bases and J gave up 4 bases, with 12 bases separating them. This CDR3 spans 15 amino acids. Germline CDR1 is LGHNA and CDR2 is YSLEER. This CDR3 reads CASSQDAQAPTEAFF. The CDR3 nucleotides are TGCGCCAGCAGCCAAGATGCGCAGGCCCCCACTGAAGCTTTCTTT.

This clone was counted only a few times. The sample carries other DNA sequences with the same CDR3. This CDR3 reads CASSGLSKHYEQYF. CDR3 DNA: TGCGCCAGCAGCGGGCTATCCAAACACTACGAGCAGTACTTC. The chain uses TRBV5-1 and TRBJ2-7; the D is unclear. V was clipped by 4 bases and J by 3 bases, with 14 bases between them. The germline V gene has CDR1 SGHRS and CDR2 YFSETQ. The CDR3 totals 14 residues.

This chain joins TRBV29-1 and TRBJ2-1; 8 bases map to TRBD2. Germline V CDR1 and CDR2: SQVTM, ANQGSEA. The V and J ends lost 8 bases and 5 bases, in that order; junction bases with no gene match: 8. The CDR3 covers 13 residues. CDR3: CSTETSEDNEQFF. The CDR3 nucleotides read TGCAGCACCGAGACTAGCGAAGACAATGAGCAGTTCTTC.

This clone occurred a few times. The chain recombines TRBV7-8 with TRBJ1-6; TRBD1 aligns across 9 bases. Germline-derived CDR1 and CDR2 are SGHVS and FQNEAQ. The ends lost 4 bases at V and 0 bases at J; junction bases unmatched: 13. This CDR3 comprises 20 residues. CDR3 residues: CASSSSGDRAFSSYNSPLHF. DNA for the CDR3: TGTGCCAGCAGCTCAAGTGGGGACAGGGCCTTCAGCTCCTATAATTCACCCCTCCACTTT. Variable domain in full (rest from reference TRBV7-8 and TRBJ1-6): GAGVSQSPRYKVAKRGQDVALRCDPISGHVSLFWYQQALGQGPEFLTYFQNEAQLDKSGLPSDRFFAERPEGSVSTLKIQRTQQEDSAVYLCASSSSGDRAFSSYNSPLHFGNGTRLTVT.

This clone was counted between two and nine times. This chain connects TRBV6-5 to TRBJ1-5; D not certain. V was pared by 9 bases and J by 5 bases, with 20 bases between. The CDR3 loop spans 15 amino acids. Germline V gene data show CDR1 as MNHEY and CDR2 as SVGAGI. The DNA of the CDR3 is TGTGCCAGGAATCTTCGGGGTCTGTGGGATCAGCCCCAGCATTTT. This gives the protein CARNLRGLWDQPQHF.

The chain combines TRBV6-1 with TRBJ1-6; TRBD1 matches at 7 bases. V shed 2 bases and J 5 bases; nucleotides not matched to a gene: 6. The CDR3 sequence is 16 residues long. Germline V gene sequence: CDR1 MNHNS, CDR2 SASEGT. For the CDR3, the DNA is TGTGCCAGCAGTGAATGGACAGGAGCCCATAATTCACCCCTCCACTTT. As protein: CASSEWTGAHNSPLHF.

This clone was observed a handful of times. V gene TRBV5-1 combines with J gene TRBJ2-4; D gene unclear. Germline V gene sequence: CDR1 SGHRS, CDR2 YFSETQ. The CDR3 has 16 amino acids. Trimming cost V 4 bases and J 0 bases, with 14 bases left between them. CDR3 protein: CASSPPLGLAKNIQYF. CDR3 in DNA: TGCGCCAGCAGCCCCCCGCTAGGTCTAGCCAAAAACATTCAGTACTTC.

The CDR3 is CASSLNAGGAYEQYF. CDR3 in DNA: TGCGCCAGCAGTCTAAACGCAGGGGGAGCCTACGAGCAGTACTTC. The rearrangement joins TRBV4-3 to TRBJ2-7; the match to TRBD1 covers 7 bases. Germline assignment: CDR1 LGHNA and CDR2 YSLEER. Trimming took 6 bases from V and 2 from J; bases not matched to a gene: 10. This CDR3 region has 15 residues.

V is TRBV2 and J is TRBJ2-3; maybe TRBD2 (6 bases). The CDR3 has 14 residues. Germline CDR1 and CDR2: SNHLY and FYNNEI. V lost 6 bases to trimming and J lost 6 bases, with 16 bases between them. CDR3 DNA sequence: TGTGCCAGCAGCCGGGACTCAAAAGGGGATACGCAGTATTTT. Its translation is CASSRDSKGDTQYF.

In this sample, this clone turned up a few times. For the CDR3, the DNA is TGTGCCAGCAGCTTGGGGAGCGGGGCCTATACCTACGAGCAGTACTTC. Translation gives CASSLGSGAYTYEQYF. The chain combines TRBV13 with TRBJ2-7; 7 bases agree with TRBD2. V was clipped by 3 bases and J by 2 bases; unmatched bases: 10. The CDR3 extends over 16 amino acids. Germline values: CDR1 PRHDT, CDR2 FYEKMQ (reference sequence).

A few counts support this clone. This CDR3 is CASSSGLAGISDTQYF. DNA for the CDR3: TGCGCCAGCAGCTCTGGTCTAGCGGGAATTTCAGATACGCAGTATTTT. The genes are TRBV5-1 and TRBJ2-3; 9 positions agree with TRBD2. The CDR3 has 16 amino acids. Germline CDR1 is SGHRS and CDR2 is YFSETQ. The V gene end was trimmed by 3 bases and the J gene end by 4 bases; junction bases not matched to a gene: 9.

J is TRBJ2-1 and V is TRBV5-4; the match to TRBD1 covers 8 bases. Germline V lookup: CDR1 SGHNT, CDR2 YYREEE (reference sequence). The CDR3 is 15 amino acids. The J segment lost 9 bases and the V segment lost 3 bases, leaving 11 bases of the junction unmatched. DNA of the CDR3: TGTGCCAGCAGCTCGGGAGACAGGGGCCCGGGTGAGCAGTTCTTC. It yields the protein CASSSGDRGPGEQFF. Full variable domain (remainder filled in from reference TRBV5-4 and TRBJ2-1): ETGVTQSPTHLIKTRGQQVTLRCSSQSGHNTVSWYQQALGQGPQFIFQYYREEENGRGNFPPRFSGLQFPNYSSELNVNALELDDSALYLCASSSGDRGPGEQFFGPGTRLTVL.